In its sample, the clone carrying this TCR beta chain was seen a few times. Preparation of the TCRbeta library involved a method that used unique molecular identifiers. Via MiXCR, TCRdb re-called the PCR reads, giving one row per CDR3 protein. Here the sample spans 600,000 to 700,000 distinct CDR3 sequences, roughly 17% being singletons. The data belong to a study of T-cell reconstitution after alpha-beta-depleted transplantation in children. The CDR3 has 14 residues. Trimming took 6 bases from V and 2 from J, leaving 14 bases between them. This specimen consisted of PBMCs from the stem cell graft donor, obtained from the stem cell graft. The V and J genes are TRBV12-3 or TRBV12-4 and TRBJ2-7, with D hard to call. The TCR originated in a human donor who donated a stem cell graft to a child with acute myeloid leukemia. CDR3 nucleotides: TGTGCCAGCAGCCCCCCGGTTATCCCCTACGAGCAGTACTTC. Its translation: CASSPPVIPYEQYF.